Listed below are T cell receptor beta chains from one sample, sequenced in a study of OX40 agonist ivuxolimab in advanced cancers. The table came from immunoSEQ multiplex PCR; TCRdb's copy has only in-frame clones and leaves some out. The table shows some 94,000 clones, with around 90% occurring only once. The input for sequencing was CD4+ or CD8+ T cells sorted from blood, taken in a trial of the OX40 agonist ivuxolimab. These receptors originate from an adult with an advanced solid tumor such as melanoma, head and neck, liver or kidney cancer. The CDR3 runs from the conserved cysteine through the conserved F or W. The D gene is left open where the match is weak. The size field is filled for only some rows; it gives once, few, many or a size class.

v_call	clone_size	j_call	d_call	cdr3_aa	cdr3_nt
TRBV7-9	-	TRBJ1-2	-	CASSPSDRYEGYTF	TGTGCCAGCAGTCCATCGGACCGTTATGAAGGCTACACCTTC
TRBV7-9	once	TRBJ2-1	-	CALGGREFYNEQFF	TGTGCTCTGGGGGGGCGGGAGTTCTACAATGAGCAGTTCTTC
TRBV6-6	-	TRBJ1-5	TRBD1	CASSRTGGGQPQHF	TGTGCCAGCAGCCGGACAGGGGGCGGTCAGCCCCAGCATTTT
TRBV2	few	TRBJ2-7	TRBD1	CASSGTGAPYEQYF	TGTGCCAGCAGTGGGACAGGGGCCCCCTACGAGCAGTACTTC
TRBV14	-	TRBJ2-3	TRBD2	CASSPGLAGWDTQYF	TGTGCCAGCAGCCCCGGACTAGCGGGATGGGATACGCAGTATTTT
TRBV28	-	TRBJ2-7	TRBD2	CASSPGVAGGGYEQYF	TGTGCCAGCAGCCCAGGGGTAGCGGGAGGGGGATACGAGCAGTACTTC
TRBV28	-	TRBJ1-4	TRBD1	CASSSRTGVEEKLFF	TGTGCCAGCAGTTCCCGGACAGGGGTAGAGGAAAAACTGTTTTTT
TRBV14	once	TRBJ2-3	-	CASSRTQVPSTDTQYF	TGTGCCAGCAGCCGTACTCAGGTTCCTAGCACAGATACGCAGTATTTT
TRBV5-1	-	TRBJ2-7	TRBD1	CASSGQGAYEQYF	TGCGCCAGCAGCGGACAGGGGGCCTACGAGCAGTACTTC
TRBV21-1	-	TRBJ2-7	-	CASSKYWGTSGSSDEQYF	TGTGCCAGCAGCAAATATTGGGGGACTAGCGGGAGTTCGGACGAGCAGTACTTC
TRBV14	-	TRBJ1-2	TRBD1	CASSQEVQGDGYTF	TGTGCCAGCAGCCAAGAAGTCCAGGGGGATGGCTACACCTTC
TRBV19	-	TRBJ2-1	-	CASSSYNEQFF	TGTGCCAGTTCGAGTTACAATGAGCAGTTCTTC
TRBV6-5	-	TRBJ1-2	-	CASSYEMDGNYGYTF	TGTGCCAGCAGTTACGAAATGGACGGAAACTATGGCTACACCTTC
TRBV19	once	TRBJ2-2	TRBD1	CASRNRGQSTGELFF	TGTGCCAGTAGGAACAGGGGGCAAAGCACCGGGGAGCTGTTTTTT
TRBV30	-	TRBJ1-3	-	CAWGKDRSSGNTIYF	TGTGCCTGGGGGAAAGACAGAAGCTCTGGAAACACCATATATTTT
TRBV4-2	-	TRBJ2-2	-	CASSQEWSQWAGELFF	TGTGCCAGCAGCCAAGAGTGGTCACAATGGGCCGGGGAGCTGTTTTTT
TRBV30	-	TRBJ2-1	-	CAWTPTYNEQFF	TGTGCCTGGACCCCGACCTACAATGAGCAGTTCTTC
TRBV15	few	TRBJ2-1	-	CATSRVSSWGPSSYNEQFF	TGTGCCACCAGCAGAGTGTCCTCCTGGGGCCCGAGCTCCTACAATGAGCAGTTCTTC
TRBV14	-	TRBJ2-1	-	CASSQARVSEQFF	TGTGCCAGCAGCCAAGCCAGGGTCAGTGAGCAGTTCTTC
TRBV18	-	TRBJ2-3	TRBD2	CASSPAGGYTQYF	TGTGCCAGCTCACCGGCGGGAGGATATACGCAGTATTTT
TRBV5-8	-	TRBJ2-2	TRBD2	CASSLIAGAYTGELFF	TGTGCCAGCAGCCTCATAGCGGGAGCTTACACCGGGGAGCTGTTTTTT
TRBV4-1	-	TRBJ2-1	-	CASSQAPWREQFF	TGCGCCAGCAGCCAAGCCCCATGGAGAGAGCAGTTCTTC
TRBV29-1	-	TRBJ2-1	TRBD1	CSVEPGGVEQFF	TGCAGCGTTGAGCCAGGGGGCGTTGAGCAGTTCTTC